Each of the 17 T cell receptor beta chains below was sequenced from the same sample in a study of neurological immune-mediated disorders. TCRdb re-called the 5' RACE reads with MiXCR, one entry per CDR3 protein. Of fewer than 35,000 distinct CDR3 sequences listed, about 4.5% are singletons. Sequencing used PBMCs. The source is a man younger than 30 in good health.

This clonotype was detected ten times or more. This chain connects TRBV19 to TRBJ2-1; D not certain. Germline-derived CDR1 and CDR2 are LNHDA and SQIVND (reference sequence). Trimming cost V 4 bases and J 5 bases, with 12 bases left between them. The CDR3 has 14 residues. The CDR3: CASSNRPLDNEQFF. The CDR3 DNA reads as TGTGCCAGTAGTAATCGGCCCCTCGACAATGAGCAGTTCTTC.

In regard to this clonotype: The junction differs from germline at one of its ends, possibly a read error. The chain uses TRBV5-5 and TRBJ2-3, with D hard to call. Germline CDR1 reads SGHKS; CDR2 reads YYEKEE (reference sequence). This CDR3 has 14 amino acids. The CDR3 nucleotides are TGTGCCAACAGCCTGGAAATGAGAACAGATACGCAGTATTTT. It encodes CANSLEMRTDTQYF.

This clonotype was recorded at least ten times. Its ends do not fully match the called genes, so a read error is possible. The CDR3 spells CASSLSRLNEQFF. The CDR3 DNA is TGTGCTAGCAGCCTCAGTCGGCTTAATGAGCAGTTCTTC. The rearrangement uses TRBV7-7 and TRBJ2-1; no clear D gene. Germline V gene data show CDR1 as SSHAT and CDR2 as FNYEAQ (reference sequence). The CDR3 sequence is 13 residues long.

This clonotype occurred many times. V usage is TRBV15 and J usage is TRBJ2-7; D gene ambiguous. The germline V and J ends were trimmed by 3 bases and 4 bases, with 4 bases remaining between them. Germline V gene lookup returns CDR1 LNHNV and CDR2 YYDKDF (reference sequence). The CDR3 spans 11 residues. DNA for the CDR3: TGTGCCACCAGCAGCAATTACGAGCAGTACTTC. Protein: CATSSNYEQYF.

Many counts were recorded for this clonotype. V is TRBV27 and J is TRBJ1-1; possible D gene TRBD1, 6 bases. Trimming took 6 bases from V and 11 from J, leaving 13 bases between them. Germline V gene lookup returns CDR1 MNHEY and CDR2 SMNVEV (reference sequence). CDR3 size: 11 residues. This CDR3 reads CASRLGTTAFF. DNA of the CDR3: TGTGCCAGCAGATTAGGGACAACGGCTTTCTTT.

This clonotype occurred many times. The rearrangement uses TRBV7-6 and TRBJ2-1, with TRBD1 as a possible D gene (5 bases). Between the trimmed V and J ends, which lost 0 bases and 7 bases, there was a span of 10 bases. The CDR3 extends over 14 amino acids. CDR1 and CDR2 from the germline V gene are SGHVS and FNYEAQ. DNA for the CDR3: TGTGCCAGCAGCTTAGCGCTACCAGGGAATGAGCAGTTCTTC. Amino acid sequence: CASSLALPGNEQFF.

The sample holds many counts of this clonotype. The rearrangement links TRBV3-1 to TRBJ1-5; D unclear. This CDR3 has 13 residues. Trimming cost V 0 bases and J 5 bases, with 5 bases left between them. Germline-derived CDR1 and CDR2 are LGHDT and YNNKEL (reference sequence). The DNA for the CDR3 is TGTGCCAGCAGCCAAGATCGCTATCAGCCCCAGCATTTT. This gives the protein CASSQDRYQPQHF.

This clonotype is deemed medium-sized. CDR3 nucleotide sequence: TGTGCCAGCAGCTTAGTGATCATTCAGTACTTC. This codes for CASSLVIIQYF. The chain uses TRBV7-2 and TRBJ2-4; D is unresolved. V lost 1 base and J 9 bases, leaving 4 bases between the germline ends. The length of the CDR3 is 11 residues. The germline V gene has CDR1 SGHTA and CDR2 FQGNSA.

There are many counts of this clonotype. For the CDR3, the DNA is TGTGCCAGCAGCCAGCTGTGGACAGGGAACACTGAAGCTTTCTTT. Encoded protein: CASSQLWTGNTEAFF. The chain carries TRBV14 and TRBJ1-1; 7 bases are shared with TRBD1. The CDR3 runs 15 residues. J gave up 1 base and V 3 bases, and 5 bases lay outside the gene matches. CDR1 is SGHDN and CDR2 is FVKESK in the germline V gene.

This clonotype was seen ten or more times. The chain combines TRBV6-1 with TRBJ2-3; TRBD2 is a possible D gene (6 bases). Trimming removed 2 bases from V and 3 bases from J, with 9 bases in between. This CDR3 comprises 14 residues. Per germline, CDR1 MNHNS and CDR2 SASEGT. For the CDR3, the DNA is TGTGCCAGCAGTGAACAGGGAGGAACAGATACGCAGTATTTT. It translates to CASSEQGGTDTQYF.

This clonotype has at least ten counts. The chain joins TRBV5-6 to TRBJ2-4, with 8 bases that match TRBD1. With V trimmed by 4 bases and J by 6 bases, 3 bases remained unmatched. This CDR3 has 13 amino acids. CDR1 SGHDT and CDR2 YYEEEE come from the germline V gene. The CDR3 region is CASSTQGGNIQYF. The DNA of the CDR3 is TGTGCCAGCAGCACACAGGGGGGAAACATTCAGTACTTC.

This clonotype appeared many times. This chain links TRBV28 with TRBJ1-1; no firm D call. CDR1 and CDR2 (germline): MDHEN, SYDVKM. V lost 1 base and J 0 bases, leaving 6 bases between the germline ends. This CDR3 is built from 14 residues. The CDR3 sequence: CASSLLSMNTEAFF. As DNA, the CDR3 is TGTGCCAGCAGTTTATTGTCCATGAACACTGAAGCTTTCTTT.

This clonotype appeared many times. The chain is built from TRBV12-3 or TRBV12-4 and TRBJ2-1; D is unclear. The V gene lost 7 bases and the J gene lost 2 bases, with 12 bases spanning the gap. This CDR3 spans 14 amino acids. The CDR3 nucleotides are TGTGCCAGCACCGGCCCAAGCACCTACAATGAGCAGTTCTTC. Protein sequence: CASTGPSTYNEQFF.

This clonotype appeared many times. This rearrangement joins TRBV11-2 to TRBJ2-1; 11 bases map to TRBD2. The CDR3 is 15 amino acids. V was pared by 6 bases and J by 5 bases, with 6 bases of the junction left unmatched. Looked up from germline, CDR1 is SGHAT and CDR2 is FQNNGV. Here the CDR3 reads CASSQRLAGNNEQFF. CDR3 DNA: TGTGCCAGCAGTCAACGACTAGCGGGAAACAATGAGCAGTTCTTC. Drawing the rest from reference TRBV11-2 and TRBJ2-1, the complete variable domain is EAGVAQSPRYKIIEKRQSVAFWCNPISGHATLYWYQQILGQGPKLLIQFQNNGVVDDSQLPKDRFSAERLKGVDSTLKIQPAKLEDSAVYLCASSQRLAGNNEQFFGPGTRLTVL.

This clonotype came up many times. The rearrangement joins TRBV5-1 to TRBJ2-3; D ambiguous. Trimming took 0 bases from V and 4 from J, leaving 9 bases between them. The germline V gene encodes CDR1 SGHRS and CDR2 YFSETQ. The CDR3 has 14 amino acids. CDR3 nucleotides: TGCGCCAGCAGCTTGGCGTCGACTCCAGATACGCAGTATTTT. Residues: CASSLASTPDTQYF. Complete variable domain (other parts from reference TRBV5-1 and TRBJ2-3): KAGVTQTPRYLIKTRGQQVTLSCSPISGHRSVSWYQQTPGQGLQFLFEYFSETQRNKGNFPGRFSGRQFSNSRSEMNVSTLELGDSALYLCASSLASTPDTQYFGPGTRLTVL.

At least ten counts were recorded for this clonotype. V usage is TRBV12-3 or TRBV12-4 and J usage is TRBJ2-2, with D uncertain. The CDR3 sequence is 14 residues long. Trimming removed 8 bases at V and 4 bases at J, with 14 bases between. This CDR3 reads CASVGRIITGELFF. The CDR3 DNA follows: TGTGCCAGCGTAGGCAGGATTATCACCGGGGAGCTGTTTTTT.

The sample holds many counts of this clonotype. V is TRBV20-1 and J is TRBJ2-5; no firm D call. Looked up from germline, CDR1 is DFQATT and CDR2 is SNEGSKA (reference sequence). The CDR3 sequence is 14 residues long. Trimming left V 4 bases short and J 2 bases short, with 14 bases between. The CDR3 sequence: CSATVGLGQETQYF. CDR3 DNA: TGCAGTGCTACTGTCGGGCTGGGGCAAGAGACCCAGTACTTC.